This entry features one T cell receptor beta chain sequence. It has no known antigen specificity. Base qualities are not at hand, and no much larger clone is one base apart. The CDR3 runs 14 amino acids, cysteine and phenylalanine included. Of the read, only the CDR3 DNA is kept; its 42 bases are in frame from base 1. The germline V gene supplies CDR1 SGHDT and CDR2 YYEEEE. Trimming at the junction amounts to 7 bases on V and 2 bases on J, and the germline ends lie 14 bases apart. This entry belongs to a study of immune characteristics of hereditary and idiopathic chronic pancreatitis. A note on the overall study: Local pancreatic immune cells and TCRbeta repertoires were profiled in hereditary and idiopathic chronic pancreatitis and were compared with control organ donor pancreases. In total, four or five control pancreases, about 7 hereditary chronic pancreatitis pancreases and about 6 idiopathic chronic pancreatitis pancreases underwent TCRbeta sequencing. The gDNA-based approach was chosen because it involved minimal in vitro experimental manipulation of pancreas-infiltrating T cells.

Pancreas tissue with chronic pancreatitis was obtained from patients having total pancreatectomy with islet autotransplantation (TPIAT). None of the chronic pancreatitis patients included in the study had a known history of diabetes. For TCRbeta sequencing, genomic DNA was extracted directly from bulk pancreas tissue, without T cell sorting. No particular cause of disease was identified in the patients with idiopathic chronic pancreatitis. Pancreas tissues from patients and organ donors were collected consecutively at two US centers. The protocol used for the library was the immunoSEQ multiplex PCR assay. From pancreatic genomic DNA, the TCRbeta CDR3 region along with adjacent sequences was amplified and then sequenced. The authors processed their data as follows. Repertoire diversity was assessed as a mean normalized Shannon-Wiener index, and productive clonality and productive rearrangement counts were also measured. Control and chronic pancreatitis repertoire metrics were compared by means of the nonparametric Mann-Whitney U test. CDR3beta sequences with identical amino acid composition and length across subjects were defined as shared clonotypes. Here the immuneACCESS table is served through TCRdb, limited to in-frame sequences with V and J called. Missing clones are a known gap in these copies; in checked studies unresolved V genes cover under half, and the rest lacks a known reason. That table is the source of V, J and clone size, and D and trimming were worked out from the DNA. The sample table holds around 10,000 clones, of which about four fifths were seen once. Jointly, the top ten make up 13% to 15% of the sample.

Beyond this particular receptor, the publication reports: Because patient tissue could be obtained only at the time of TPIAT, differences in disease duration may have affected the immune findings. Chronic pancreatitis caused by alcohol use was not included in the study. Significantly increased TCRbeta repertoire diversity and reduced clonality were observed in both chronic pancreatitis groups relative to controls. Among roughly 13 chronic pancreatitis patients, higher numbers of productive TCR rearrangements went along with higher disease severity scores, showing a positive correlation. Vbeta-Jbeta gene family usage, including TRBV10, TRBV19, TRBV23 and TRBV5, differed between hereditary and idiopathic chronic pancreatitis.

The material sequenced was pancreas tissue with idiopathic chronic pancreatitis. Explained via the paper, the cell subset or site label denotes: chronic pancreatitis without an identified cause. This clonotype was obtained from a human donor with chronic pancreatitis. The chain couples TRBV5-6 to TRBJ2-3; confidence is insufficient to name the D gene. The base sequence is TGTGCCAGCGCATTCGGAAGACCCACAGATACGCAGTATTTT. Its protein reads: CASAFGRPTDTQYF.